This TCR beta chain was documented in a study of monozygotic twins with cystic fibrosis. General study results and limits: V usage most resembled the co-twin in 13 of 16 pairs. The repertoire was suggested to be naive-dominated, clonality median 0.0095. Monozygotic CF twin pairs shared significantly more nucleotide-identical clonotypes than unrelated CF individuals did.

This CDR3 region has 19 residues. Trimming removed 2 bases from V and 0 bases from J, with 19 bases in between. Per germline, CDR1 LGHNA and CDR2 YNFKEQ. Repertoires were generated with immunoSEQ multiplex PCR, while TCRdb's copy carries only in-frame clones and drops some. The table records fewer than 25,000 clones, around nine tenths of them present only once. Concerning this clone itself: Antigen unknown.

The chain joins TRBV4-2 to TRBJ1-4; D is unresolved. The sequencing sample was made of blood. The TCR originated in a woman in her thirties with cystic fibrosis. CDR3 region: CASSQRPGGYEATNEKLFF. The CDR3 region has the DNA TGTGCCAGCAGCCAAAGGCCAGGCGGATACGAGGCAACTAATGAAAAACTGTTTTTT.